What follows is one T cell receptor beta chain and its context. This entry belongs to a study of blood T cell repertoires in COVID-19. Study as a whole: The United States, Italy and Spain supplied acute and convalescent COVID-19 samples.

From germline, CDR1 is LNHDA and CDR2 SQIVND (reference sequence). The trim removed 2 bases at V and 4 bases at J, leaving 13 bases unmatched. The CDR3 covers 17 residues. Method: immunoSEQ multiplex PCR; TCRdb's copy keeps in-frame clones and lacks some. The data contain about 220,000 clones, less than 90% of them singletons. This sequence joins TRBV19 and TRBJ1-2, with 7 bases fitting TRBD1. Sequenced input: PBMCs or T cells enriched from blood (not recorded which). This receptor was obtained from a woman aged 25 to 45 who had recovered from COVID-19. This CDR3 reads CASSISLRGGGSYGYTF. In DNA, the CDR3 is TGTGCCAGTAGTATATCCCTTCGTGGAGGGGGCTCCTATGGCTACACCTTC. Full variable domain (rest looked up from reference TRBV19 and TRBJ1-2): DGGITQSPKYLFRKEGQNVTLSCEQNLNHDAMYWYRQDPGQGLRLIYYSQIVNDFQKGDIAEGYSVSREKKESFPLTVTSAQKNPTAFYLCASSISLRGGGSYGYTFGSGTRLTVV.